A single sample gave rise to the 28 T cell receptor beta chains below, sequenced in a study of cytomegalovirus exposure and HLA in healthy donors. The primer mix had 60 Vbeta and 13 Jbeta primers. Assay: immunoSEQ multiplex PCR; the TCRdb copy retains only in-frame clones and omits some. In the table there are more than 95,000 clones, about four fifths of which are singletons. Material: PBMCs. These receptors all come from a man in his forties or fifties in good health and CMV-seronegative.

The chain links TRBV6-1 to TRBJ1-1, with D maybe TRBD1 (6 bases). Trimming took off 5 bases at V and 1 base at J, with 8 bases between the two ends. Germline lookup yields CDR1 MNHNS and CDR2 SASEGT. The CDR3 runs to 13 residues. CDR3 DNA sequence: TGTGCCAGCAGTAAACAGGGGAACACTGAAGCTTTCTTT. The encoded protein is CASSKQGNTEAFF.

This chain uses TRBV4-2 with TRBJ2-5; 12 bases line up with TRBD2. The V gene end was trimmed by 1 base and the J gene end by 11 bases; junction bases not matched to a gene: 8. The CDR3 runs to 15 residues. The germline gives CDR1 LGHNA, CDR2 YNFKEQ. This chain's CDR3 is CASSQGSSGGGEQYF. CDR3 nucleotide sequence: TGTGCCAGCAGCCAAGGGTCTAGCGGGGGGGGTGAGCAGTACTTC.

This clone was detected only once. The chain has TRBV6-5 and TRBJ1-1; tentatively, D is TRBD1 (6 bases). CDR1 MNHEY and CDR2 SVGAGI come from the germline V gene. The CDR3 has 15 amino acids. Deletions cut 6 bases from V and 4 bases from J, with 18 bases between. CDR3 bases: TGTGCCAGCAGCCCCCAGCGCAGGGGTTTCACTGAAGCTTTCTTT. Protein: CASSPQRRGFTEAFF.

The chain has TRBV19 and TRBJ2-7; D perhaps matches TRBD2 (5 bases). Germline CDR1 LNHDA, CDR2 SQIVND (reference sequence). Trimming cost V 0 bases and J 6 bases, with 15 bases left between them. The CDR3 spans 15 residues. The CDR3 DNA reads TGTGCCAGTAGTATAGATCAAGGCGGGCCCGTCGAGCAGTACTTC. Its protein product is CASSIDQGGPVEQYF.

This clone was counted a few times. The chain is built from TRBV4-2 and TRBJ2-5, with a weak D call TRBD2 (5 bases). This CDR3 comprises 15 residues. V was clipped by 3 bases and J by 0 bases, with 11 bases between them. CDR1 LGHNA and CDR2 YNFKEQ come from the germline V gene. CDR3 protein: CASSQDRADQETQYF. CDR3 sequence (DNA): TGTGCCAGCAGCCAGGATCGAGCGGACCAAGAGACCCAGTACTTC.

The rearrangement uses TRBV5-4 and TRBJ1-5; unclear D gene. Trimming took off 2 bases at V and 1 base at J, with 13 bases between the two ends. This CDR3 has 16 residues. Germline lookup yields CDR1 SGHNT and CDR2 YYREEE (reference sequence). The CDR3 sequence is CASSFKGDGSNQPQHF. DNA for the CDR3: TGTGCCAGCAGCTTTAAAGGAGATGGAAGCAATCAGCCCCAGCATTTT.

V usage is TRBV28 and J usage is TRBJ2-7, with D possibly being TRBD1 (6 bases). The CDR3 extends over 13 amino acids. Germline V CDR1 and CDR2: MDHEN, SYDVKM. The V gene lost 6 bases and the J gene lost 1 base, with 10 bases spanning the gap. The CDR3 spells CASRQQGSYEQYF. CDR3 bases: TGTGCCAGCAGACAACAGGGTTCCTACGAGCAGTACTTC.

The V call is TRBV9, the J call TRBJ1-4; D ambiguous. The CDR3 is 14 amino acids. Trimming took 0 bases from V and 2 from J, leaving 5 bases between them. Germline CDR1 SGDLS, CDR2 YYNGEE. CDR3 residues: CASSVGNTNEKLFF. The CDR3 region has the DNA TGTGCCAGCAGCGTAGGTAATACTAATGAAAAACTGTTTTTT.

The V call is TRBV5-1, the J call TRBJ2-2; perhaps TRBD1 as D (7 bases). The CDR3 is made up of 16 amino acids. V was cut by 4 bases and J by 6 bases, with 19 bases left in between. From germline, CDR1 is SGHRS and CDR2 YFSETQ. The CDR3 reads CASSQAGQLTSGELFF. Written as DNA, the CDR3 is TGCGCCAGCAGCCAGGCGGGACAGCTCACGTCCGGGGAGCTGTTTTTT. Full variable domain (missing parts from reference TRBV5-1 and TRBJ2-2): KAGVTQTPRYLIKTRGQQVTLSCSPISGHRSVSWYQQTPGQGLQFLFEYFSETQRNKGNFPGRFSGRQFSNSRSEMNVSTLELGDSALYLCASSQAGQLTSGELFFGEGSRLTVL.

V is TRBV12-5 and J is TRBJ2-1; TRBD1 agrees at 8 bases. CDR1 is LGHNT and CDR2 is FRNRAP in the germline V gene. This CDR3 contains 18 residues. J lost 0 bases, V lost 6 bases, and 13 bases had no gene match. CDR3 in amino acids: CASGLKTGGWGSYNEQFF. CDR3 nucleotides: TGTGCTAGTGGCCTTAAAACAGGGGGTTGGGGCTCCTACAATGAGCAGTTCTTC.

The chain has TRBV5-6 and TRBJ2-7; TRBD1 matches 11 bases. V shed 4 bases and J 3 bases; nucleotides not matched to a gene: 6. From germline, CDR1 is SGHDT and CDR2 YYEEEE. The CDR3 runs to 15 residues. The CDR3 sequence is CASSQAGQGDYEQYF. DNA of the CDR3: TGTGCCAGCAGCCAGGCGGGACAGGGGGACTACGAGCAGTACTTC.

The chain employs TRBV5-1 and TRBJ2-1, with 14 bases that match TRBD2. CDR1 is SGHRS, CDR2 YFSETQ, per germline. This CDR3 spans 14 amino acids. After removal of 5 bases from V and 9 bases from J, the junction contained 4 bases not matched to a gene. The CDR3 DNA sequence: TGCGCCAGCAGAAACGGACTAGCGGGGGGTGAGCAGTTCTTC. It translates to CASRNGLAGGEQFF.

This clone was detected a few times. The genes are TRBV7-2 and TRBJ1-1; no reliable D call. The CDR3 loop spans 13 amino acids. The germline V and J ends were trimmed by 3 bases and 2 bases, with 7 bases remaining between them. Germline V gene sequence: CDR1 SGHTA, CDR2 FQGNSA. In nucleotides, the CDR3 is TGTGCCAGCAGCTTTACATATAACACTGAAGCTTTCTTT. Translation: CASSFTYNTEAFF.

The chain has TRBV7-2 and TRBJ2-7, with a possible D match to TRBD1 (7 bases). This CDR3 spans 15 amino acids. The V end was cut by 3 bases, the J end by 3 bases, with 15 bases between. From germline, CDR1 is SGHTA and CDR2 FQGNSA. CDR3 sequence reads: CASSFYPGGNYEQYF. DNA for the CDR3: TGTGCCAGCAGCTTTTACCCAGGGGGGAACTACGAGCAGTACTTC.

This chain joins TRBV5-1 and TRBJ2-5, with D unresolved. The DNA end favors TRBJ2-7, so the J call may be wrong. The CDR3 has 14 amino acids. The germline gives CDR1 SGHRS, CDR2 YFSETQ. Here the CDR3 DNA reads TGCGCCAGCAGCTTTCCGGCGGCCAGTTACGAGCAGTACTTC. Amino acids: CASSFPAASYEQYF.

The V gene is TRBV10-3, the J gene TRBJ1-2; D call uncertain. CDR1 is ENHRY and CDR2 is SYGVKD in the germline V gene. The V end lost 3 bases, the J end lost 6 bases, and 11 bases lay between the germline ends. CDR3 length: 13 amino acids. DNA of the CDR3: TGTGCCATCAGTGACTACGGGGAGGATGGCTACACCTTC. Its protein is CAISDYGEDGYTF.

This chain uses TRBV5-1 with TRBJ2-7; D possibly corresponds to TRBD2 (6 bases). Looked up from germline, CDR1 is SGHRS and CDR2 is YFSETQ. The CDR3 has 15 amino acids. Trimming left V 0 bases short and J 3 bases short, with 13 bases between. CDR3 in amino acids: CASSLDKEGYYEQYF. CDR3 in DNA: TGCGCCAGCAGCTTGGACAAGGAGGGGTACTACGAGCAGTACTTC.

The CDR3 spells CASTLTGSGTDTQYF. The CDR3 DNA sequence: TGTGCCAGCACCCTAACAGGGAGTGGCACAGATACGCAGTATTTT. The rearrangement uses TRBV7-9 and TRBJ2-3; possibly TRBD1 for D (6 bases). V was pared by 7 bases and J by 1 base, with 15 bases between. Germline V gene sequence: CDR1 SEHNR, CDR2 FQNEAQ (reference sequence). The CDR3 is 15 residues long. Full variable domain (rest looked up from reference TRBV7-9 and TRBJ2-3): DTGVSQNPRHKITKRGQNVTFRCDPISEHNRLYWYRQTLGQGPEFLTYFQNEAQLEKSRLLSDRFSAERPKGSFSTLEIQRTEQGDSAMYLCASTLTGSGTDTQYFGPGTRLTVL.

The V call is TRBV19, the J call TRBJ1-2; maybe TRBD1 (6 bases). The ends were cut back, 3 bases at V and 4 bases at J, with 24 bases in the middle. CDR3 length: 18 residues. The germline V gene encodes CDR1 LNHDA and CDR2 SQIVND (reference sequence). The CDR3 sequence: CASSIVAGGRVDLYGYTF. CDR3 in DNA: TGTGCCAGTAGTATTGTTGCGGGGGGCAGGGTCGACCTCTATGGCTACACCTTC.

The chain carries TRBV5-5 and TRBJ1-6; TRBD1 might be the D (5 bases). This CDR3 region has 19 residues. Deletions cut 4 bases from V and 0 bases from J, with 20 bases between. CDR1 is SGHKS and CDR2 is YYEKEE in the germline V gene (reference sequence). DNA for the CDR3: TGTGCCAGCAGCGAGTCCGGGACCGGGGGAAGCTCCTATAATTCACCCCTCCACTTT. Its protein product is CASSESGTGGSSYNSPLHF.

This clone has more than one count but fewer than ten. This chain links TRBV6-6 with TRBJ1-3, with D hard to call. Germline CDR1 MNHNY, CDR2 SVGAGI (reference sequence). Trimming took 0 bases from V and 2 from J, leaving 5 bases between them. The CDR3 is 14 amino acids. The CDR3 protein is CASSYSSAGNTIYF. In DNA, the CDR3 is TGTGCCAGCAGTTACTCGAGTGCTGGAAACACCATATATTTT.

A note on this clone: One end of the junction is discordant with germline, which a read error may explain. This chain links TRBV7-9 with TRBJ2-7; possible D gene TRBD1, 5 bases. CDR3 length equals 14 residues. Germline V CDR1 and CDR2: SEHNR, FQNEAQ (reference sequence). In DNA form, the CDR3 reads TGTTCCAGCAGCTTAGGGGCACAATCCTACGAGCAGTACTTC. Translating it yields CSSSLGAQSYEQYF.

V usage is TRBV18 and J usage is TRBJ1-5, with TRBD1 matching over 11 bases. The CDR3 consists of 15 residues. Germline assignment: CDR1 KGHSH and CDR2 LQKENI. V gave up 3 bases and J gave up 6 bases; unmatched junction bases: 4. CDR3 sequence (DNA): TGTGCCAGCTCACCCCGGGACAGGGGGTTTCAGCCCCAGCATTTT. This encodes CASSPRDRGFQPQHF.

The gene calls are TRBV7-2 and TRBJ2-7; 11 nucleotides line up with TRBD2. Germline CDR1 SGHTA, CDR2 FQGNSA. This CDR3 has 15 residues. V shed 5 bases, J shed 2 bases, and the junction held 5 bases outside the gene matches. CDR3 sequence reads: CASSTGTSGTYEQYF. The CDR3 coding sequence is TGTGCCAGCAGCACCGGGACTAGCGGAACCTACGAGCAGTACTTC.

The chain carries TRBV9 and TRBJ2-2; 10 nucleotides align to TRBD1. Unmatched junction bases numbered 9, after V lost 4 bases and J lost 0 bases. The CDR3 spans 18 residues. From germline, CDR1 is SGDLS and CDR2 YYNGEE. The CDR3 DNA reads TGTGCCAGCAGCACTTCGACAGGGGGCCCAACGAACACCGGGGAGCTGTTTTTT. Translating it yields CASSTSTGGPTNTGELFF.

The chain's CDR3 is CASSLRALPVPGANTEAFF. CDR3 coding DNA: TGTGCCAGCAGCTTACGGGCGCTACCCGTACCAGGGGCCAACACTGAAGCTTTCTTT. This chain uses TRBV7-9 with TRBJ1-1; tentative D call: TRBD1 (6 bases). This CDR3 region has 19 residues. Germline assignment: CDR1 SEHNR and CDR2 FQNEAQ (reference sequence). The V end lost 2 bases, the J end lost 2 bases, and 24 bases lay between the germline ends. Filled out from reference TRBV7-9 and TRBJ1-1, the complete variable domain reads DTGVSQNPRHKITKRGQNVTFRCDPISEHNRLYWYRQTLGQGPEFLTYFQNEAQLEKSRLLSDRFSAERPKGSFSTLEIQRTEQGDSAMYLCASSLRALPVPGANTEAFFGQGTRLTVV.

V gene TRBV18 combines with J gene TRBJ2-7, with 8 bases matching TRBD2. V shed 2 bases, J shed 3 bases, and the junction held 6 bases outside the gene matches. CDR3 length equals 15 residues. CDR1 and CDR2 from the germline V gene are KGHSH and LQKENI. CDR3 in amino acids: CASSPRSGGFYEQYF. DNA of the CDR3: TGTGCCAGCTCACCAAGGAGCGGGGGCTTCTACGAGCAGTACTTC.

The CDR3 DNA reads as TGTGCCAGCAGCGTTCAGGGGGCGGTCACTGAAGCTTTCTTT. Translated, it gives CASSVQGAVTEAFF. The chain combines TRBV9 with TRBJ1-1, with 8 positions matching TRBD1. The CDR3 runs to 14 residues. Germline CDR1 and CDR2: SGDLS and YYNGEE. Trimming at V came to 2 bases and at J to 4 bases, leaving 4 bases not matched to a gene. The whole variable domain, filled in from reference TRBV9 and TRBJ1-1, reads DSGVTQTPKHLITATGQRVTLRCSPRSGDLSVYWYQQSLDQGLQFLIQYYNGEERAKGNILERFSAQQFPDLHSELNLSSLELGDSALYFCASSVQGAVTEAFFGQGTRLTVV.